This T cell receptor beta chain originates from a study of radiotherapy plus CTLA-4 blockade in lung cancer. The wider study: In 18% of patients, objective responses were seen; roughly 30% had disease control.

Method: immunoSEQ multiplex PCR; TCRdb's copy keeps in-frame clones and lacks some. This table holds about 95,000 clones, around four fifths found once. This clone was counted between two and nine times. Its antigen is undetermined. Study-wide points: Radiotherapy with ipilimumab was followed by blood expansion of tumor-derived clones. Response was reportedly best predicted by early blood T cell clone dynamics, with interferon-beta.

People whose metastatic non-small-cell lung cancer was chemo-refractory got focal radiation along with CTLA-4 blockade by ipilimumab. The receptor was derived from a human donor with non-small cell lung cancer who had a partial response to radiotherapy plus ipilimumab. The sample consisted of peripheral blood, taken from a patient treated with radiotherapy plus ipilimumab.

For the CDR3, the DNA is TGCGCCAGCAGCCAAGATGGGACAGGGACTAACTATGGCTACACCTTC. It codes for CASSQDGTGTNYGYTF. The gene calls are TRBV4-1 and TRBJ1-2, with TRBD1 matching 9 bases. Germline CDR1 reads MGHRA; CDR2 reads YSYEKL. The CDR3 covers 16 residues. Unmatched junction bases numbered 2, after V lost 0 bases and J lost 0 bases.